A selection of T cell receptor beta chains follows, all from one sample in a study of blood T cell repertoires in COVID-19. Clones were sequenced by immunoSEQ multiplex PCR, and TCRdb holds only the in-frame ones, with some missing. This sample yields tens of thousands of clones, of which approximately 78% are seen a single time; around a third belongs to the top ten. Sequenced sample: peripheral blood. All receptors come from a man aged 60-69 years with COVID-19, enrolled during active disease. CDR3s include the opening cysteine and the closing phenylalanine or tryptophan. A D gene is named only where the DNA matches it firmly. The size field is filled for only some rows; it gives once, few, many or a size class.

TRBV9	TRBD2	TRBJ2-2	NA	CASSVSPGGPRTGELFF	TGTGCCAGCAGCGTATCTCCGGGAGGGCCTCGGACCGGGGAGCTGTTTTTT
TRBV27	NA	TRBJ1-5	once	CASSLSQGPNQPQHF	TGTGCCAGCAGTTTGTCACAGGGTCCAAATCAGCCCCAGCATTTT
TRBV4-3	TRBD2	TRBJ2-1	few	CASSQVGAGGSSYNEQFF	TGCGCCAGCAGCCAAGTTGGGGCTGGCGGGAGCTCCTACAATGAGCAGTTCTTC
TRBV11-2	TRBD1	TRBJ2-2	NA	CASSQGTGGVMRELFF	TGTGCCAGCAGCCAAGGGACAGGGGGCGTGATGAGGGAGCTGTTTTTT
TRBV27	NA	TRBJ2-1	NA	CASTRSFSYNEQFF	TGTGCCAGCACCCGAAGCTTCTCCTACAATGAGCAGTTCTTC
TRBV6-6	NA	TRBJ2-7	NA	CASSYGGVEQYF	TGTGCCAGCAGTTACGGCGGGGTCGAGCAGTACTTC
TRBV27	NA	TRBJ2-2	few	CASRESGLSNTGELFF	TGTGCCAGCAGGGAGTCAGGACTTTCGAACACCGGGGAGCTGTTTTTT
TRBV6-5	TRBD1	TRBJ2-7	NA	CASRGDSEFYEQYF	TGTGCCAGCAGAGGGGACAGCGAGTTCTACGAGCAGTACTTC
TRBV19	TRBD2	TRBJ2-7	few	CASSTPTSGRSYEQYF	TGTGCCAGTAGTACCCCGACTAGCGGGAGATCCTACGAGCAGTACTTC
TRBV6-5	NA	TRBJ2-3	NA	CASSQATPRTDTQYF	TGTGCCAGCAGTCAGGCTACCCCTCGCACAGATACGCAGTATTTT
TRBV7-3	NA	TRBJ2-3	NA	CASSLWATDTQYF	TGTGCCAGCAGCTTATGGGCGACAGATACGCAGTATTTT
TRBV11-2	NA	TRBJ1-1	NA	CASSPFGLGNTEAFF	TGTGCCAGCAGCCCCTTCGGTCTTGGGAACACTGAAGCTTTCTTT
TRBV13	NA	TRBJ1-2	few	CASSLGRDPGGYTF	TGTGCCAGCAGCTTAGGGCGGGATCCCGGGGGCTACACCTTC
TRBV7-9	TRBD1	TRBJ2-7	NA	CASSLGTGIYEQYF	TGTGCCAGCAGCCTGGGGACAGGAATTTACGAGCAGTACTTC
TRBV6-5	TRBD1	TRBJ1-2	NA	CASSYRQGGGYTF	TGTGCCAGCAGTTACCGGCAGGGGGGTGGCTACACCTTC
TRBV27	NA	TRBJ2-1	NA	CASSLGLRLDEQFF	TGTGCCAGCAGCCTTGGACTGCGTTTGGATGAGCAGTTCTTC
TRBV2	NA	TRBJ1-5	NA	CASRYREDQPQHF	TGTGCCAGCAGGTACAGGGAAGATCAGCCCCAGCATTTT
TRBV5-8	TRBD1	TRBJ1-3	NA	CASSREMDRFGNTIYF	TGTGCCAGCAGCCGGGAGATGGACAGGTTCGGAAACACCATATATTTT
TRBV29-1	NA	TRBJ1-1	NA	CSGVVNTEAFF	TGCAGCGGCGTAGTGAACACTGAAGCTTTCTTT
TRBV3-1/TRBV3-2	NA	TRBJ2-5	NA	CASSPGGWAGGLQETQYF	TGTGCCAGCAGCCCAGGGGGTTGGGCGGGGGGCCTTCAAGAGACCCAGTACTTC
TRBV5-4	NA	TRBJ2-7	NA	CASSFWGGLSYEQYF	TGTGCCAGCAGCTTTTGGGGGGGGCTCTCCTACGAGCAGTACTTC
TRBV27	NA	TRBJ2-7	NA	CASSPRSGGAGEQYF	TGTGCCAGCAGCCCCCGAAGTGGGGGGGCGGGGGAGCAGTACTTC
TRBV29-1	NA	TRBJ1-4	NA	CSVEVGAKSGKLFF	TGCAGCGTTGAAGTGGGGGCCAAATCGGGAAAACTGTTTTTT
TRBV3-1/TRBV3-2	NA	TRBJ1-3	NA	CASSQKSQLPSGNTIYF	TGTGCCAGCAGCCAGAAAAGCCAACTGCCCTCTGGAAACACCATATATTTT
TRBV7-3	TRBD2	TRBJ2-1	few	CASTRGGSNEQFF	TGTGCCAGCACCCGGGGGGGTAGTAATGAGCAGTTCTTC
TRBV7-9	NA	TRBJ1-2	NA	CASSNNRNRRGGYTF	TGTGCCAGCAGCAATAACCGGAACAGGAGGGGTGGCTACACCTTC
TRBV7-2	NA	TRBJ1-1	NA	CASFLNRESTEAFF	TGTGCCAGCTTTCTGAACAGGGAGAGCACTGAAGCTTTCTTT
TRBV9	NA	TRBJ1-1	NA	CASSAALGPGTEAFF	TGTGCCAGCAGCGCCGCTCTTGGCCCGGGGACTGAAGCTTTCTTT
TRBV4-3	NA	TRBJ1-3	NA	CASSQDRAGKGTIYF	TGCGCCAGCAGCCAAGATCGGGCAGGGAAAGGCACCATATATTTT
TRBV7-2	TRBD2	TRBJ2-5	NA	CASSLSTGGGAETQYF	TGTGCCAGCAGCTTGTCTACTGGCGGGGGGGCGGAGACCCAGTACTTC
TRBV19	TRBD1	TRBJ1-1	NA	CASSPRTGANTEAFF	TGTGCCAGTAGCCCCAGGACAGGAGCGAACACTGAAGCTTTCTTT
TRBV30	NA	TRBJ1-1	NA	CAWSSAVNTEAFF	TGTGCCTGGAGTTCGGCGGTAAACACTGAAGCTTTCTTT
TRBV19	TRBD2	TRBJ2-7	NA	CASSIASGRAGEQYF	TGTGCCAGTAGTATTGCTAGCGGGAGAGCAGGCGAGCAGTACTTC
TRBV12-5	TRBD2	TRBJ2-7	NA	CASALASGGAYEQYF	TGTGCTAGTGCTTTGGCCTCCGGGGGGGCCTACGAGCAGTACTTC
TRBV7-9	TRBD1	TRBJ1-2	NA	CASSSPDRGYGYTF	TGTGCCAGCAGCTCCCCGGACAGGGGCTATGGCTACACCTTC
TRBV4-2	NA	TRBJ1-3	NA	CASSQEGRQGENTIYF	TGTGCCAGCAGCCAAGAGGGCAGGCAGGGCGAAAACACCATATATTTT
TRBV5-1	NA	TRBJ2-7	few	CASSETGGPYEQYF	TGCGCCAGCAGCGAAACCGGGGGGCCGTACGAGCAGTACTTC
TRBV5-1	TRBD2	TRBJ2-7	few	CASSSQGLDSGEQYF	TGCGCCAGCAGTAGCCAGGGACTAGACTCGGGCGAGCAGTACTTC
TRBV18	NA	TRBJ2-7	NA	CASSPSTLGHEQYF	TGTGCCAGCTCACCTAGTACATTGGGGCACGAGCAGTACTTC
TRBV27	TRBD1	TRBJ1-6	NA	CASRQGAGNSPLHF	TGTGCCAGCAGACAGGGGGCGGGGAATTCACCCCTCCACTTT
TRBV19	TRBD1	TRBJ2-3	NA	CASSPTGFTDTQYF	TGTGCCAGTAGCCCGACAGGGTTCACAGATACGCAGTATTTT
TRBV20-1	NA	TRBJ2-1	NA	CSARGGQGQFF	TGCAGTGCTAGAGGGGGGCAGGGACAGTTCTTC
TRBV19	NA	TRBJ1-5	NA	CASSDQGAGFSNQPQHF	TGTGCCAGTAGCGACCAAGGGGCAGGTTTTAGCAATCAGCCCCAGCATTTT
TRBV3-1/TRBV3-2	NA	TRBJ2-2	few	CASSQDRNTGELFF	TGTGCCAGCAGCCAAGATCGGAACACCGGGGAGCTGTTTTTT
TRBV30	TRBD1	TRBJ2-7	NA	CAWRLQGPYEQYF	TGTGCCTGGAGGCTACAGGGGCCCTACGAGCAGTACTTC
TRBV23-1	NA	TRBJ1-5	NA	CASSGGSNQPQHF	TGCGCCAGCAGTGGAGGGAGCAATCAGCCCCAGCATTTT
TRBV7-2	NA	TRBJ2-5	NA	CASSVSSLETQYF	TGTGCCAGCAGCGTGTCTAGTTTGGAGACCCAGTACTTC
TRBV11-3	TRBD1	TRBJ2-1	once	CASSWGQGGNEQFF	TGTGCCAGCAGCTGGGGACAGGGAGGGAATGAGCAGTTCTTC
TRBV18	TRBD1	TRBJ1-2	NA	CASSPDRDWGYTF	TGTGCCAGCTCCCCCGACAGGGACTGGGGCTACACCTTC
TRBV6-1	NA	TRBJ1-2	NA	CASSETRPNYGYTF	TGTGCCAGCAGTGAGACCAGGCCGAACTATGGCTACACCTTC
TRBV15	NA	TRBJ1-6	NA	CATSRDRNRDSPLHF	TGTGCCACCAGCAGAGACCGTAACAGGGATTCACCCCTCCACTTT
TRBV15	TRBD1	TRBJ2-1	once	CATSPGQGAREITEQFF	TGTGCCACCAGCCCTGGACAGGGGGCGCGGGAAATCACTGAGCAGTTCTTC